This TCR beta chain was sequenced for a study of tumor-infiltrating lymphocytes in primary liver carcinoma. Overall study context: Samples produced roughly 3.65 to 7.13 million productive TCRbeta reads, comparable across tissue types. Study-level results: Pairs comparing tumor with adjacent tissue or blood overlapped less than pairs drawn from tumor regions. The top-250-clone fraction was significantly higher in tumors than in blood (p = 0.039).

Germline DNA was also extracted, and blood RNA was taken from unsorted whole blood. Patients were chronically HBV-infected and treatment-naive. This clonotype was counted many times. Its antigen is not identified. With around 490 ng total RNA as template and a constant-region primer, TCR beta cDNA was made. It was through three nested multiplex PCR rounds of slightly modified ARM-PCR that TCR beta libraries arose. Each of the first two PCR rounds ran approximately 9 cycles with TRBV1-TRBV30 forward and C-beta reverse primers. MiXCR, run by TCRdb on the multiplex PCR reads, gives a single entry per CDR3 protein. The table has fewer than 250,000 distinct CDR3 sequences, roughly two thirds seen once. V lost 1 base, J lost 2 bases, and 8 bases lay in between. The CDR3 length is 14 residues. Germline V gives CDR1 SGHDT, CDR2 YYEEEE.

This chain uses TRBV5-6 with TRBJ2-3, with D possibly being TRBD1 or TRBD2 (6 bases each). Sequenced input: peripheral blood. This receptor was taken from a woman in her sixties or seventies with primary liver carcinoma and hepatitis B virus infection. CDR3 sequence: CASSLWGATDTQYF. The CDR3 DNA sequence: TGTGCCAGCAGCTTGTGGGGGGCCACAGATACGCAGTATTTT.